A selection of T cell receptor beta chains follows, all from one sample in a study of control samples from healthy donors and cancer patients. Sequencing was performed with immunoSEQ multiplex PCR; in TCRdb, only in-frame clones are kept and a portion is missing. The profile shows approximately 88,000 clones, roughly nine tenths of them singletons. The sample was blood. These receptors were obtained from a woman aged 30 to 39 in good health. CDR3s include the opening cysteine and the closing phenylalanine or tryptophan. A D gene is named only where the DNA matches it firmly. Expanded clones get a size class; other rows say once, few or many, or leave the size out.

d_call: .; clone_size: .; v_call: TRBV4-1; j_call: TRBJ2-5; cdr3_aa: CASSQDPNGETQYF; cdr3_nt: TGCGCCAGCAGCCAAGATCCCAATGGGGAGACCCAGTACTTC
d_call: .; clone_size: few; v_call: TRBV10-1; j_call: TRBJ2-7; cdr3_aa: CASSKDSSSYEQYF; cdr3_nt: TGCGCCAGCAGCAAGGACAGCAGCTCCTACGAGCAGTACTTC
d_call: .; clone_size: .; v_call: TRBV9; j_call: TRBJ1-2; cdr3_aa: CASSTLSGGTPGYTF; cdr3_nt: TGTGCCAGCAGCACCCTTTCGGGTGGGACACCGGGATACACCTTC
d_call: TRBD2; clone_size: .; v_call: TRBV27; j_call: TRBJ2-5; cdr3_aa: CASRPGTSGSKYF; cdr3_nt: TGTGCCAGCAGACCAGGGACTAGCGGGTCCAAGTACTTC
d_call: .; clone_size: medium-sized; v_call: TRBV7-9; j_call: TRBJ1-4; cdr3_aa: CASSAYGEEKLFF; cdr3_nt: TGTGCCAGCAGCGCTTATGGGGAGGAAAAACTGTTTTTT
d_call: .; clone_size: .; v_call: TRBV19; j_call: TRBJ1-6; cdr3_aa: CASSMGRLYNSPLHF; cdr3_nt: TGTGCCAGTAGTATGGGCAGGCTCTATAATTCACCCCTCCACTTT
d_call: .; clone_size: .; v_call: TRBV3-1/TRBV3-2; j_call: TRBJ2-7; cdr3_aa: CASSPTGVASNEQYF; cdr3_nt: TGTGCCAGCAGCCCAACGGGTGTAGCTAGCAACGAGCAGTACTTC
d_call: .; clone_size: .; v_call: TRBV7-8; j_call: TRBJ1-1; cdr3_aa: CASSPFLNTEAFF; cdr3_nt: TGTGCCAGCAGCCCATTCTTGAACACTGAAGCTTTCTTT
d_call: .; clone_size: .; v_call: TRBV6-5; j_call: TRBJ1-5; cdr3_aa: CASSPRGEPQHF; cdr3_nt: TGTGCCAGCAGTCCCCGGGGCGAGCCCCAGCATTTT
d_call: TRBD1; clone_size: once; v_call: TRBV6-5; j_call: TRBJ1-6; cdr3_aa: CASRTGDGAPLHF; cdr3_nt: TGTGCCAGCAGGACAGGGGATGGGGCACCCCTCCACTTT
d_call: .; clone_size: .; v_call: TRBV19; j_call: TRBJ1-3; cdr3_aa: CASSNEGITIYF; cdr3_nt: TGTGCCAGCAGTAATGAGGGTATCACCATATATTTT
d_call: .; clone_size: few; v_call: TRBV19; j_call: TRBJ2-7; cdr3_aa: CASSSAYEQYF; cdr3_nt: TGTGCCAGTAGTTCAGCCTACGAGCAGTACTTC
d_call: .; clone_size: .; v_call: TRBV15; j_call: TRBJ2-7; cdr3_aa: CATSRDLAPRGYEQYF; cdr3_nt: TGTGCCACCAGCAGAGATCTCGCCCCCAGGGGCTACGAGCAGTACTTC
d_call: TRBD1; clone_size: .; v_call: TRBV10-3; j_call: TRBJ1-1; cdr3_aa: CAIRKETGGTEAFF; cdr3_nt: TGTGCCATCAGGAAGGAAACAGGGGGCACTGAAGCTTTCTTT